Following are 4 T cell receptor beta chains from one sample sequenced in a study of shared clonotypes between healthy human individuals. Profiled with immunoSEQ multiplex PCR; TCRdb holds only in-frame clones, not every one. The table has some 2.4 million clones, 93% seen once. Material for sequencing was naive CD4+ T cells from PBMCs. Described subset: CD45RA+ positively selected. These receptors all come from a man younger than 30 in good health. Some clones in this sample may be carry-over from other donors' samples.

This clone was seen a few times. The chain recombines TRBV11-2 with TRBJ1-2; 7 nucleotides match TRBD1. With 4 bases clipped from V and 8 bases from J, the junction kept 4 bases outside the gene matches. CDR1 and CDR2 from the germline V gene are SGHAT and FQNNGV. The CDR3 has 12 residues. The CDR3 loop reads CASSSQGNGYTF. The CDR3 nucleotides are TGTGCCAGCAGCTCACAGGGGAACGGCTACACCTTC.

The table lists this clone with a count of one. The genes are TRBV10-3 and TRBJ2-1; TRBD2 aligns across 13 bases. In germline, CDR1 is ENHRY, CDR2 SYGVKD. The CDR3 is 15 residues long. Trimming took 7 bases from V and 7 from J; bases not matched to a gene: 7. The CDR3 sequence: CAINKETSGRNEQFF. The CDR3 DNA sequence: TGTGCCATCAACAAGGAGACTAGCGGGAGGAATGAGCAGTTCTTC.

The chain carries TRBV28 and TRBJ2-1, with D possibly being TRBD1 or TRBD2 (6 bases each). The CDR3 covers 15 residues. V shed 1 base and J shed 8 bases, with 15 bases lying between them. Germline loops: CDR1 MDHEN, CDR2 SYDVKM. CDR3 protein: CASSLSGARDYEQFF. The CDR3 nucleotides read TGTGCCAGCAGTTTATCAGGGGCACGGGACTATGAGCAGTTCTTC. The full variable domain, rest sourced from reference TRBV28 and TRBJ2-1, is DVKVTQSSRYLVKRTGEKVFLECVQDMDHENMFWYRQDPGLGLRLIYFSYDVKMKEKGDIPEGYSVSREKKERFSLILESASTNQTSMYLCASSLSGARDYEQFFGPGTRLTVL.

V is TRBV6-6 and J is TRBJ2-1; possibly TRBD2 for D (7 bases). CDR3 length equals 15 residues. V lost 0 bases and J 6 bases, leaving 12 bases between the germline ends. CDR1 is MNHNY, CDR2 SVGAGI, per germline (reference sequence). Written as DNA, the CDR3 is TGTGCCAGCAGTTACTCAGGGGGGGGGAGCAATGAGCAGTTCTTC. Its translation: CASSYSGGGSNEQFF.